Reported below is one T cell receptor beta chain. V shed 1 base and J shed 4 bases, with 4 bases lying between them. Germline CDR1 MDHEN, CDR2 SYDVKM. The CDR3 runs to 12 residues. This sample was taken from a study of cytomegalovirus exposure and HLA in healthy donors. This PCR relied on a set of 60 Vbeta primers and 13 Jbeta primers. Sequencing was performed with immunoSEQ multiplex PCR; in TCRdb, only in-frame clones are kept and a portion is missing. Among about 150,000 clones, about 73% were seen once, and the ten largest hold under 15%. The sequence derives from a woman aged 45-60 years in good health and CMV-seropositive. What was sequenced was PBMCs. The chain carries TRBV28 and TRBJ1-2; D call uncertain. The CDR3 loop is CASSLSLYGYTF. In DNA, the CDR3 is TGTGCCAGCAGTTTATCACTCTATGGCTACACCTTC.